Listed below are T cell receptor beta chains from one sample, sequenced in a study of OX40 agonist ivuxolimab in advanced cancers. The protocol was immunoSEQ multiplex PCR, while the TCRdb copy is restricted to in-frame clones and leaves out a portion. The table has tens of thousands of clones, approximately 86% seen once. The starting material was CD4+ or CD8+ T cells sorted from blood, obtained in a trial of the OX40 agonist ivuxolimab. These receptors came from an adult with an advanced solid tumor such as melanoma, head and neck, liver or kidney cancer. Each CDR3 is given with its conserved first and last residue. The order of the fields is clone size, J gene, V gene, D gene, CDR3 DNA, CDR3 protein. A D gene is named only where the DNA matches it firmly. Clone size appears in some rows only: once, few, many, or a class for an expanded clone.

>few|TRBJ1-3|TRBV19|.
TGTGCCAGTAAGCAGGAAACTGGAAACACCATATATTTT
CASKQETGNTIYF
>.|TRBJ2-1|TRBV2|.
TGTGCCAGCAGGGAAATCAATGAGCAGTTCTTC
CASREINEQFF
>.|TRBJ1-5|TRBV19|TRBD1
TGTGCCAGTAGGGCGGCAGGGGGTATTCAGCCCCAGCATTTT
CASRAAGGIQPQHF
>.|TRBJ1-1|TRBV28|.
TGTGCCAGCAGTCTGTGGGAGAACACTGAAGCTTTCTTT
CASSLWENTEAFF
>.|TRBJ2-7|TRBV6-1|.
TGTGCCAGCAAACAGGGAGGGGAGCAGTACTTC
CASKQGGEQYF
>.|TRBJ1-2|TRBV7-2|.
TGTGCCAGCAGCCCCGGCCAGACCAATGGCTACACCTTC
CASSPGQTNGYTF
>.|TRBJ1-5|TRBV28|.
TGTGCCAGCAGCCCAGGTCTTAGCAATCAGCCCCAGCATTTT
CASSPGLSNQPQHF
>.|TRBJ1-6|TRBV2|TRBD1
TGTGCCAGCAGAGGACAGGGGGTATCACCCCTCCACTTT
CASRGQGVSPLHF
>.|TRBJ1-1|TRBV15|.
TGTGCCACCAGCAGACCCACAGGGTGGAACACTGAAGCTTTCTTT
CATSRPTGWNTEAFF
>.|TRBJ1-2|TRBV9|.
TGTGCCAGCAGCGTAGGAGGGACACCGGTGGGCTATGGCTACACCTTC
CASSVGGTPVGYGYTF
>.|TRBJ2-3|TRBV9|TRBD2
TGTGCCAGCAGCGTTCAGACTAGCGGGGGGTGGCCAGATACGCAGTATTTT
CASSVQTSGGWPDTQYF
>.|TRBJ2-5|TRBV11-3|TRBD1
TGTGCCAGCAGCAGGGACAGACAAGAGACCCAGTACTTC
CASSRDRQETQYF
>once|TRBJ2-1|TRBV29-1|.
TGCAGCGGAGAAGGACTGGAAGGGCGTGAGCAGTTCTTC
CSGEGLEGREQFF
>medium-sized|TRBJ2-7|TRBV6-1|.
TGTGCCAGCGGGGAGCCTACCTACGAGCAGTACTTC
CASGEPTYEQYF
>.|TRBJ2-5|TRBV29-1|.
TGCAGCGTTGACTCCCGGGACGGGAAAGAGACCCAGTACTTC
CSVDSRDGKETQYF
>.|TRBJ2-5|TRBV6-1|.
TGTGCCAGCAGTGAATTCCAAGAGACCCAGTACTTC
CASSEFQETQYF
>.|TRBJ2-7|TRBV15|.
TGTGCCACCAGTTCGGGGGACTCTAGCTCCTACGAGCAGTACTTC
CATSSGDSSSYEQYF
>.|TRBJ2-1|TRBV19|.
TGTGCCAGTAGTTCCCCGCGGACAGCCCCCAAAGGGAATGAGCAGTTCTTC
CASSSPRTAPKGNEQFF
>.|TRBJ2-2|TRBV7-2|.
TGTGCCAGCAGGGGTCTAGCGACGGGGGAGCTGTTTTTT
CASRGLATGELFF
>.|TRBJ2-5|TRBV28|.
TGTGCCAGCAGTACCCCCAGGGTGAGGGAGACCCAGTACTTC
CASSTPRVRETQYF
>.|TRBJ2-3|TRBV9|TRBD2
TGTGCCAGCAGCCCCACTAGCGGACTTAGCACAGATACGCAGTATTTT
CASSPTSGLSTDTQYF
>.|TRBJ2-7|TRBV5-3|.
TGTGCCAGAAGCTTCGCCTCCAGCCCCTCCTACGAGCAGTACTTC
CARSFASSPSYEQYF
>.|TRBJ1-2|TRBV19|.
TGTGCCAGTAGTACGGGGCCCAGAGTACCCTATGGCTACACCTTC
CASSTGPRVPYGYTF
>few|TRBJ1-3|TRBV2|.
TGTGCCAGCGTAGAGGGAAGCTATTCGGTTAACACCATATATTTT
CASVEGSYSVNTIYF
>.|TRBJ2-2|TRBV27|TRBD2
TGTGCCAGCCGGCGGGGGGGCACCGGGGAGCTGTTTTTT
CASRRGGTGELFF
>.|TRBJ1-6|TRBV7-9|TRBD1
TGTGCCAGCAGGGGACAGGGGAATAATTCACCCCTCCACTTT
CASRGQGNNSPLHF
>.|TRBJ1-6|TRBV9|.
TGTGCCAGCAGCGTAGGGGGAGAGGTTTCACCCCTCCACTTT
CASSVGGEVSPLHF
>few|TRBJ2-3|TRBV7-8|.
TGTGCCAGCACCCTCCTAGGGGGGACAGATACGCAGTATTTT
CASTLLGGTDTQYF
>.|TRBJ2-5|TRBV25-1|.
TGTGCCAGCAGCGCCCGGGGTAGCCGGGAGACCCAGTACTTC
CASSARGSRETQYF
>.|TRBJ2-2|TRBV4-1|TRBD1
TGCGCCAGCAGCCGAAGATCAGGGGGAGTCAACACCGGGGAGCTGTTTTTT
CASSRRSGGVNTGELFF
>few|TRBJ1-1|TRBV30|.
TGTGCCTGGAGCGGGGTCTTGCTGACTGAAGCTTTCTTT
CAWSGVLLTEAFF
>.|TRBJ1-3|TRBV25-1|.
TGTGCCAGCAGTGTTAAAGGACATGGAAACACCATATATTTT
CASSVKGHGNTIYF
>.|TRBJ2-1|TRBV10-1|.
TGCGCCAGCAGTGAAGGCTACAATGAGCAGTTCTTC
CASSEGYNEQFF
>once|TRBJ2-7|TRBV25-1|.
TGTGCCAGCAGTGAATTAAAGAACGAGCAGTACTTC
CASSELKNEQYF
>.|TRBJ1-1|TRBV5-8|TRBD1
TGTGCCAGCCGAAAACCCGGGAGGGGGCAAGCTTTCTTT
CASRKPGRGQAFF
>.|TRBJ2-3|TRBV6-1|TRBD1
TGTGCCATTAGGGGACAGGGGACAGATACGCAGTATTTT
CAIRGQGTDTQYF
>.|TRBJ2-3|TRBV11-3|TRBD2
TGTGCCAGCAGCAAACAAGCGGGAGCCAGTACGCAGTATTTT
CASSKQAGASTQYF
>.|TRBJ2-6|TRBV18|.
TGTGCCAGCTCTCCCCAGGGGGCCAACGTCCTGACTTTC
CASSPQGANVLTF
>.|TRBJ2-7|TRBV10-3|TRBD2
TGTGCCGTCAGTGGGGTTAGCGGGGGCTCCTACGAGCAGTACTTC
CAVSGVSGGSYEQYF
>.|TRBJ2-1|TRBV10-3|TRBD2
TGTGCCATCAGCAACCCCTCGGCGGGAGGTTACAATGAGCAGTTCTTC
CAISNPSAGGYNEQFF
>.|TRBJ2-7|TRBV7-9|.
TGTGCCAGCAGCCGCAACTACGAGCAGTACTTC
CASSRNYEQYF
>.|TRBJ2-7|TRBV9|TRBD1
TGTGCCAGCAGCGATGGACAGGGATACGAGCAGTACTTC
CASSDGQGYEQYF